What follows are 18 T cell receptor beta chains derived from one specimen sequenced in a study of shared clonotypes between healthy human individuals. Sequencing used immunoSEQ multiplex PCR; TCRdb keeps in-frame clones, though not all of them. Altogether approximately 2.3 million clones are present, 80% to 95% being singletons, with the ten largest covering about 0.39%. Sequenced input: naive CD4+ T cells from PBMCs. Subset reported: CD45RA+ positively selected. The receptors were sampled from a man aged 18 to 29 in good health. Some clones in this sample may be carry-over from other donors' samples.

CDR3 in amino acids: CSADDRGIDTQYF. The DNA for the CDR3 is TGCAGCGCAGACGACAGGGGGATAGATACGCAGTATTTT. The chain combines TRBV29-1 with TRBJ2-3; 9 bases match TRBD1. The germline gives CDR1 SQVTM, CDR2 ANQGSEA. Losses at the gene ends were 7 bases for V and 5 bases for J; bases not matched to a gene: 7. There are 13 residues in the CDR3.

V gene TRBV19 combines with J gene TRBJ2-7; maybe TRBD2 (7 bases). The germline CDR1 and CDR2 sequences are LNHDA and SQIVND (reference sequence). V lost 2 bases and J 6 bases, leaving 14 bases between the germline ends. This CDR3 spans 14 amino acids. The CDR3: CASSIRRGLGEQYF. The CDR3 DNA follows: TGTGCCAGTAGTATACGGCGGGGGCTGGGCGAGCAGTACTTC.

This rearrangement joins TRBV5-4 to TRBJ1-4; D is possibly TRBD1 (5 bases). V lost 4 bases to trimming and J lost 7 bases, with 23 bases between them. The CDR3 has 17 residues. Germline V gene sequence: CDR1 SGHNT, CDR2 YYREEE (reference sequence). This chain's CDR3 is CASSPSWGGAGREKLFF. CDR3 nucleotides: TGTGCCAGCAGCCCCTCCTGGGGCGGGGCAGGACGTGAAAAACTGTTTTTT.

The chain employs TRBV7-8 and TRBJ2-7; 10 bases agree with TRBD1. Looked up from germline, CDR1 is SGHVS and CDR2 is FQNEAQ. CDR3 length: 13 residues. J lost 6 bases, V lost 6 bases, and 5 bases had no gene match. The CDR3 protein is CASRRTGGFEQYF. The CDR3 bases are TGTGCCAGCAGACGGACAGGGGGGTTCGAGCAGTACTTC.

The chain joins TRBV5-1 to TRBJ1-1; 7 nucleotides match TRBD1. This CDR3 comprises 17 residues. Germline lookup yields CDR1 SGHRS and CDR2 YFSETQ. Losses at the gene ends were 0 bases for V and 2 bases for J; bases not matched to a gene: 10. CDR3 DNA sequence: TGCGCCAGCAGCTTGGCCAGTCAGGGGGGTGGAAACACTGAAGCTTTCTTT. Translation gives CASSLASQGGGNTEAFF.

The CDR3 nucleotides are TGCAGTGGGGATATGAGCTTTGGCTACACCTTC. Translation gives CSGDMSFGYTF. V is TRBV20-1 and J is TRBJ1-2, with D unresolved. V dropped 7 bases and J dropped 7 bases, with 13 bases sitting between them. The germline V gene has CDR1 DFQATT and CDR2 SNEGSKA (reference sequence). This CDR3 contains 11 residues.

The CDR3 here is CASSGGLAGDPSTDTQYF. In DNA, the CDR3 is TGTGCCAGCAGTGGGGGACTAGCGGGAGACCCAAGCACAGATACGCAGTATTTT. The V gene is TRBV27, the J gene TRBJ2-3; TRBD2 matches 14 bases. Germline V gene lookup returns CDR1 MNHEY and CDR2 SMNVEV (reference sequence). The CDR3 is made up of 18 amino acids. V gave up 5 bases and J gave up 0 bases; unmatched junction bases: 7.

The rearrangement links TRBV9 to TRBJ2-3; 13 bases are shared with TRBD2. Germline loops: CDR1 SGDLS, CDR2 YYNGEE. V lost 3 bases to trimming and J lost 2 bases; unmatched junction nucleotides: 3. The CDR3 runs to 16 residues. CDR3 DNA sequence: TGTGCCAGCAGCGGGGGACTAGCGGGACCCACAGATACGCAGTATTTT. Amino acids: CASSGGLAGPTDTQYF. Filled out from reference TRBV9 and TRBJ2-3, the complete variable domain reads DSGVTQTPKHLITATGQRVTLRCSPRSGDLSVYWYQQSLDQGLQFLIQYYNGEERAKGNILERFSAQQFPDLHSELNLSSLELGDSALYFCASSGGLAGPTDTQYFGPGTRLTVL.

In this sample, this clone turned up once. The chain links TRBV5-4 to TRBJ1-2, with D perhaps TRBD1 (5 bases). The CDR3 runs to 13 residues. Germline CDR1 and CDR2: SGHNT and YYREEE (reference sequence). Trimming pared 5 bases from V and 4 bases from J, leaving 12 bases between. CDR3 DNA sequence: TGTGCCAGCAGTGGGGGGGAGATCTATGGCTACACCTTC. This codes for CASSGGEIYGYTF.

The J gene is TRBJ2-6, the V gene TRBV2; the match to TRBD1 covers 9 bases. With V trimmed by 11 bases and J by 2 bases, 7 bases remained unmatched. This CDR3 contains 15 residues. CDR1 is SNHLY, CDR2 FYNNEI, per germline. The CDR3 spells CAGDRDRAGANVLTF. DNA of the CDR3: TGTGCCGGGGACCGGGACAGGGCTGGGGCCAACGTCCTGACTTTC.

This chain connects TRBV5-1 to TRBJ2-1; 8 nucleotides agree with TRBD1. This CDR3 spans 16 amino acids. Germline V lookup: CDR1 SGHRS, CDR2 YFSETQ. J lost 0 bases, V lost 3 bases, and 5 bases had no gene match. CDR3 nucleotide sequence: TGCGCCAGCAGCTGGGGGGACAGGAACTCCTACAATGAGCAGTTCTTC. This encodes CASSWGDRNSYNEQFF.

This rearrangement joins TRBV5-6 to TRBJ1-2; 7 bases line up with TRBD1. V lost 6 bases, J lost 5 bases, and 10 bases stayed unmatched. CDR1 and CDR2 from the germline V gene are SGHDT and YYEEEE. The CDR3 sequence is 14 residues long. The CDR3, as DNA: TGTGCCAGCAAGGTCACGGACAGGAGATATGGCTACACCTTC. Encoded protein: CASKVTDRRYGYTF.

The CDR3 nucleotides read TGTGCCAGTAGTGCGAGGGACAGGGGAAATAGTCAGCCCCAGCATTTT. Translating it yields CASSARDRGNSQPQHF. The rearrangement joins TRBV19 to TRBJ1-5; TRBD1 agrees at 10 bases. From germline, CDR1 is LNHDA and CDR2 SQIVND (reference sequence). The J segment lost 6 bases and the V segment lost 5 bases, leaving 10 bases of the junction unmatched. The CDR3 runs to 16 residues.

The V call is TRBV7-9, the J call TRBJ1-4; weak D call: TRBD1 (5 bases). V gave up 1 base and J gave up 7 bases, with 10 bases separating them. CDR3 size: 14 residues. Germline V gene lookup returns CDR1 SEHNR and CDR2 FQNEAQ (reference sequence). The DNA of the CDR3 is TGTGCCAGCAGCTTAGAGGGGCCCGGTGAAAAACTGTTTTTT. Translating gives CASSLEGPGEKLFF.

This clone was observed once. This sample includes further DNA sequences coding for the same CDR3. The CDR3 reads CASSSGGNTIYF. The CDR3 nucleotides are TGTGCCAGCAGCTCTGGCGGAAACACCATATATTTT. J is TRBJ1-3 and V is TRBV28; no clear D gene. Trimming pared 6 bases from V and 4 bases from J, leaving 7 bases between. CDR3 length: 12 amino acids. Germline CDR1 reads MDHEN; CDR2 reads SYDVKM. The full variable domain, its missing parts supplied by reference TRBV28 and TRBJ1-3, is DVKVTQSSRYLVKRTGEKVFLECVQDMDHENMFWYRQDPGLGLRLIYFSYDVKMKEKGDIPEGYSVSREKKERFSLILESASTNQTSMYLCASSSGGNTIYFGEGSWLTVV.

CDR3 bases: TGTGCCAGCAGCTCCCCAGGGACTAGCGGGATGAGCTCCTACAATGAGCAGTTCTTC. Its protein product is CASSSPGTSGMSSYNEQFF. The rearrangement links TRBV7-8 to TRBJ2-1; 13 nucleotides match TRBD2. Germline lookup yields CDR1 SGHVS and CDR2 FQNEAQ. This CDR3 region has 19 residues. The V gene end was trimmed by 4 bases and the J gene end by 0 bases; junction bases not matched to a gene: 9.

The rearrangement joins TRBV7-9 to TRBJ2-7; 8 bases align to TRBD1. Germline V gives CDR1 SEHNR, CDR2 FQNEAQ (reference sequence). The length of the CDR3 is 15 residues. With V trimmed by 5 bases and J by 2 bases, 8 bases remained unmatched. CDR3 nucleotides: TGTGCCAGCAGCGAGATTAGGACAGGGCCCTACGAGCAGTACTTC. This codes for CASSEIRTGPYEQYF. Together with reference TRBV7-9 and TRBJ2-7, the CDR3 gives the full variable domain: DTGVSQNPRHKITKRGQNVTFRCDPISEHNRLYWYRQTLGQGPEFLTYFQNEAQLEKSRLLSDRFSAERPKGSFSTLEIQRTEQGDSAMYLCASSEIRTGPYEQYFGPGTRLTVT.

The V gene is TRBV13, the J gene TRBJ1-1; possibly TRBD1 for D (6 bases). V lost 2 bases to trimming and J lost 0 bases, with 10 bases between them. The germline V gene encodes CDR1 PRHDT and CDR2 FYEKMQ (reference sequence). CDR3 length equals 15 residues. The CDR3 loop reads CASSLMTGMNTEAFF. CDR3 in DNA: TGTGCCAGCAGCTTAATGACAGGCATGAACACTGAAGCTTTCTTT.